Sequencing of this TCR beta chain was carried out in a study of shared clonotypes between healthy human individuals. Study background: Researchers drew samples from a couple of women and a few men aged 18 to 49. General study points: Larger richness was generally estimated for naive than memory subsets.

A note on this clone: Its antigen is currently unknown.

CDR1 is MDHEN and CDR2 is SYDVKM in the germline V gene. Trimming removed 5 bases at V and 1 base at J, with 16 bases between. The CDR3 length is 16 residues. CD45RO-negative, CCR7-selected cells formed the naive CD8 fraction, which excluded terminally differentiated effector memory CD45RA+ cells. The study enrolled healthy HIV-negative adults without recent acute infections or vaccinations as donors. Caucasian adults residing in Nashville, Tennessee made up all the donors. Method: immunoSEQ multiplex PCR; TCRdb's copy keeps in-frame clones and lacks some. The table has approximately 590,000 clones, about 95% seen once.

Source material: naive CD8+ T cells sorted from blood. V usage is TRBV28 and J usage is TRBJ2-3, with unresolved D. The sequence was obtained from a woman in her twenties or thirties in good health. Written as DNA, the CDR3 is TGTGCCAGCAGTCGGACCGGCCCGTGGGGCACAGATACGCAGTATTTT. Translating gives CASSRTGPWGTDTQYF.